The 20 T cell receptor beta chains presented below share a single source sample, sequenced in a study of graft-versus-host responses after intestinal transplantation. Sequenced by immunoSEQ multiplex PCR; TCRdb stores in-frame clones only, minus some. This table holds around 17,000 clones, roughly 88% found once. The specimen comprised PBMCs, sampled approximately 3.5 months after intestinal transplant. Every receptor here comes from a human patient who received an intestinal transplant, so some T cells may come from the graft donor.

This clone is a singleton in its sample. This chain joins TRBV7-8 and TRBJ2-2; 8 bases line up with TRBD2. Germline loops: CDR1 SGHVS, CDR2 FQNEAQ. Trimming at V came to 8 bases and at J to 6 bases, leaving 11 bases not matched to a gene. This CDR3 is built from 15 residues. For the CDR3, the DNA is TGTGCCAGCCCTCCCCGGGAGGGCCGTGCCGGGGAGCTGTTTTTT. This sequence encodes CASPPREGRAGELFF.

The chain couples TRBV7-3 to TRBJ1-1, with no clear D. From germline, CDR1 is SGHTA and CDR2 FQGTGA. There are 13 residues in the CDR3. Deletions cut 5 bases from V and 1 base from J, with 8 bases between. DNA for the CDR3: TGTGCCAGCAGCCCTACCGGGAACACTGAAGCTTTCTTT. It yields the protein CASSPTGNTEAFF.

The chain couples TRBV9 to TRBJ2-1; D ambiguous. This CDR3 spans 15 amino acids. With 0 bases removed from V and 0 bases from J, the gap between germline ends came to 7 bases. Germline CDR1 SGDLS, CDR2 YYNGEE. The CDR3 sequence is CASSVGRSSYNEQFF. DNA of the CDR3: TGTGCCAGCAGCGTAGGACGAAGCTCCTACAATGAGCAGTTCTTC.

The rearrangement links TRBV10-3 to TRBJ2-2; D unclear. V was pared by 5 bases and J by 2 bases, with 9 bases between. The germline gives CDR1 ENHRY, CDR2 SYGVKD. This CDR3 spans 14 amino acids. The CDR3 nucleotides read TGTGCCATCAGTCCCCTGGTAAACACCGGGGAGCTGTTTTTT. Its protein is CAISPLVNTGELFF.

V is TRBV2 and J is TRBJ2-1; tentatively, D is TRBD1 (6 bases). Trimming took 1 base from V and 4 from J, leaving 11 bases between them. This CDR3 has 15 amino acids. The germline V gene has CDR1 SNHLY and CDR2 FYNNEI. The DNA for the CDR3 is TGTGCCAGCAGTGAAGGTAGGGGGATATACAATGAGCAGTTCTTC. The encoded protein is CASSEGRGIYNEQFF.

The chain joins TRBV6-5 to TRBJ2-7; unclear D gene. Germline assignment: CDR1 MNHEY and CDR2 SVGAGI. Trimming left V 5 bases short and J 0 bases short, with 5 bases between. This CDR3 has 12 amino acids. Here the CDR3 DNA reads TGTGCCAGCAGTCTGCCCTCCTACGAGCAGTACTTC. As protein: CASSLPSYEQYF.

The rearrangement uses TRBV29-1 and TRBJ2-7, with 12 bases lining up with TRBD1. Germline V gene data show CDR1 as SQVTM and CDR2 as ANQGSEA. J lost 5 bases, V lost 7 bases, and 3 bases had no gene match. The CDR3 runs 12 residues. Written as DNA, the CDR3 is TGCAGCGGGGGACAGGGGGCAAACGAGCAGTACTTC. It codes for CSGGQGANEQYF.

The chain has TRBV11-3 and TRBJ2-7; possibly TRBD1 for D (6 bases). The CDR3 totals 16 residues. Germline CDR1 SGHNT, CDR2 YENEEA. Between the trimmed V and J ends, which lost 5 bases and 4 bases, there was a span of 21 bases. The CDR3 DNA sequence: TGTGCCAGCAGCCACCGACAGGCTCATCTTTATTACGAGCAGTACTTC. Translated: CASSHRQAHLYYEQYF.

This rearrangement joins TRBV27 to TRBJ1-2, with D perhaps TRBD1 (5 bases). This CDR3 spans 13 amino acids. Trimming took off 6 bases at V and 5 bases at J, with 13 bases between the two ends. Germline CDR1 and CDR2: MNHEY and SMNVEV (reference sequence). In DNA form, the CDR3 reads TGTGCCAGCAGCCCTCGAAGGACATATGGCTACACCTTC. Translated: CASSPRRTYGYTF.

The chain is built from TRBV7-7 and TRBJ2-7; the D gene is possibly TRBD1 (5 bases). Trimming took off 1 base at V and 3 bases at J, with 7 bases between the two ends. This CDR3 region has 13 residues. The germline CDR1 and CDR2 sequences are SSHAT and FNYEAQ (reference sequence). The CDR3 here is CASSLGQNYEQYF. The CDR3 DNA reads TGTGCCAGCAGCTTAGGACAGAACTACGAGCAGTACTTC.

The chain employs TRBV30 and TRBJ2-3, with TRBD2 as a possible D gene (6 bases). Germline CDR1 and CDR2: GTSNPN and SVGIG (reference sequence). This CDR3 is 16 amino acids long. V was clipped by 2 bases and J by 1 base, with 16 bases between them. CDR3: CAWSNGGSMGTDTQYF. DNA of the CDR3: TGTGCCTGGAGTAATGGGGGGAGCATGGGCACAGATACGCAGTATTTT. Supplemented by reference TRBV30 and TRBJ2-3, the full variable domain reads SQTIHQWPATLVQPVGSPLSLECTVEGTSNPNLYWYRQAAGRGLQLLFYSVGIGQISSEVPQNLSASRPQDRQFILSSKKLLLSDSGFYLCAWSNGGSMGTDTQYFGPGTRLTVL.

The chain combines TRBV10-3 with TRBJ2-7; D tentatively reads TRBD1 or TRBD2 (5 bases each). This CDR3 comprises 15 residues. Trimming pared 4 bases from V and 3 bases from J, leaving 16 bases between. Germline CDR1 reads ENHRY; CDR2 reads SYGVKD. In nucleotides, the CDR3 is TGTGCCATCAGTGTGCCCGGCGTGGGGGACTACGAGCAGTACTTC. The encoded protein is CAISVPGVGDYEQYF.

The chain recombines TRBV7-9 with TRBJ2-3, with 8 bases identical to TRBD1. J gave up 0 bases and V 5 bases, and 4 bases lay outside the gene matches. The CDR3 totals 15 residues. The V gene's germline CDR1 is SEHNR and CDR2 FQNEAQ (reference sequence). For the CDR3, the DNA is TGTGCCAGCAGCCCGGACAGGGCGAGCACAGATACGCAGTATTTT. Its protein is CASSPDRASTDTQYF.

The CDR3 nucleotides read TGTGCCAGTAGTATTACAGATACGCAGTATTTT. Encoded protein: CASSITDTQYF. The chain is built from TRBV19 and TRBJ2-3; no definite D call. CDR3 size: 11 residues. Germline V gene data show CDR1 as LNHDA and CDR2 as SQIVND (reference sequence). V was trimmed by 3 bases and J by 3 bases, leaving 1 base between them.

In this sample, this clone turned up a few times. The chain is built from TRBV28 and TRBJ2-6; possibly TRBD2 for D (6 bases). Germline V gene lookup returns CDR1 MDHEN and CDR2 SYDVKM. CDR3 length: 17 amino acids. The germline V and J ends were trimmed by 3 bases and 0 bases, with 12 bases remaining between them. The DNA of the CDR3 is TGTGCCAGCAGTTTTGGGGACTGGAGCTCTGGGGCCAACGTCCTGACTTTC. It codes for CASSFGDWSSGANVLTF.

The chain links TRBV5-1 to TRBJ2-3; no clear D. The CDR3 spans 13 residues. In germline, CDR1 is SGHRS, CDR2 YFSETQ. V was trimmed by 4 bases and J by 4 bases, leaving 10 bases between them. In nucleotides, the CDR3 is TGCGCCAGCAGCCCCACAGTCGCAGATACGCAGTATTTT. Its protein product is CASSPTVADTQYF.

This chain connects TRBV9 to TRBJ2-7; D is tentatively TRBD1 or TRBD2 (7 bases each). The CDR3 is 18 amino acids. Per the germline V gene, CDR1 is SGDLS and CDR2 is YYNGEE. Trimming removed 3 bases from V and 0 bases from J, with 22 bases in between. The CDR3 DNA follows: TGTGCCAGCAGCGCCCCCAGGGGGGGGGAATCTAGCTCCTACGAGCAGTACTTC. Its translation: CASSAPRGGESSSYEQYF.

This clone was seen a handful of times. The chain combines TRBV14 with TRBJ2-1; D is unclear. Germline V CDR1 and CDR2: SGHDN, FVKESK. The CDR3 length is 17 residues. The ends were cut back, 1 base at V and 5 bases at J, with 18 bases in the middle. The CDR3 region is CASSQGTVWAWHNEQFF. The CDR3 DNA reads TGTGCCAGCAGCCAAGGGACGGTTTGGGCTTGGCACAATGAGCAGTTCTTC.

The chain is built from TRBV6-5 and TRBJ1-2; D gene unclear. The CDR3 runs to 15 residues. Trimming left V 6 bases short and J 5 bases short, with 19 bases between. Germline values: CDR1 MNHEY, CDR2 SVGAGI. The CDR3 here is CASRIDRGHYYGYTF. CDR3 in DNA: TGTGCCAGCAGGATAGACCGAGGCCATTATTATGGCTACACCTTC.

A word on this clone: A read error may account for a junction end that differs from germline. The V call is TRBV14, the J call TRBJ2-7; D is unclear. The length of the CDR3 is 14 residues. In germline, CDR1 is SGHDN, CDR2 FVKESK. The CDR3 DNA reads TGTGCCAGCGGCCAGTTTGCTGGCGGCTACGAGCAGTACTTC. This translates into CASGQFAGGYEQYF.